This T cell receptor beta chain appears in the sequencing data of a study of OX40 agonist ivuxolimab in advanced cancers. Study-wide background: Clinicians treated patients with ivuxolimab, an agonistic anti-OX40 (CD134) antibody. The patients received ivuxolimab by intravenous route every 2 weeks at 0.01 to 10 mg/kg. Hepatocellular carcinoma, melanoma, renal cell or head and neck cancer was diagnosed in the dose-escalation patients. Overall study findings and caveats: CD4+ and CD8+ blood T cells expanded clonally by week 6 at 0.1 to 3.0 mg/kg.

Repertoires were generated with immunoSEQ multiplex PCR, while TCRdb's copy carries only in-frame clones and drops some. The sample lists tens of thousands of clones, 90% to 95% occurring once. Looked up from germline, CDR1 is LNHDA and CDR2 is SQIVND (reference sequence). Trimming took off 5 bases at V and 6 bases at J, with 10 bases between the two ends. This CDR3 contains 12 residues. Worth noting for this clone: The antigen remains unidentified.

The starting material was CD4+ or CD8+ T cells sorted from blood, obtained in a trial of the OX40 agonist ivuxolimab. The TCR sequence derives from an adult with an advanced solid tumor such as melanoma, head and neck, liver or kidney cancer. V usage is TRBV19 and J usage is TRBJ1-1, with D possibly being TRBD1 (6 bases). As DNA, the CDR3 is TGTGCCAGTAGTGCGGCAGGGGCTGAAGCTTTCTTT. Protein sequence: CASSAAGAEAFF.